These 27 T cell receptor beta chains came from one sample sequenced in a study of cytomegalovirus exposure and HLA in healthy donors. The study ran its PCR with 60 Vbeta and 13 Jbeta primers. Here immunoSEQ multiplex PCR was the method, and the copy in TCRdb shows in-frame clones only, minus some. The sample lists 36,000 or so clones, 70% to 85% occurring once. Sequencing input: PBMCs. Receptors were obtained from a woman aged 18 to 35 in good health and CMV-seronegative.

Comments on this clone: At one end the junction does not follow the germline gene, possibly because of a read error. This chain links TRBV6-5 with TRBJ1-2; a weak D match, TRBD1 (6 bases). The germline CDR1 and CDR2 sequences are MNHEY and SVGAGI. CDR3 size: 13 residues. The CDR3 spells CASGFRGENGYPF. CDR3 nucleotide sequence: TGTGCCAGTGGTTTCAGGGGAGAGAATGGCTACCCCTTC.

This clone was observed a few times. V and J are TRBV6-5 and TRBJ1-4, with 9 bases that match TRBD1. In germline, CDR1 is MNHEY, CDR2 SVGAGI. J gave up 2 bases and V 6 bases, and 1 base lay outside the gene matches. This CDR3 has 14 amino acids. The CDR3 reads CASRTGGTNEKLFF. In DNA form, the CDR3 reads TGTGCCAGCAGGACAGGGGGGACTAATGAAAAACTGTTTTTT.

This clone was seen only once. The chain employs TRBV5-1 and TRBJ1-1, with D tentatively TRBD1 (5 bases). The CDR3 covers 13 residues. Trimming removed 1 base at V and 10 bases at J, with 14 bases between. CDR1 SGHRS and CDR2 YFSETQ come from the germline V gene. The CDR3 DNA reads as TGCGCCAGCAGCTTGTGGCAGGGCTCGGGAGCTTTCTTT. As protein: CASSLWQGSGAFF.

The V call is TRBV7-8, the J call TRBJ2-5, with TRBD1 matching over 10 bases. Germline CDR1 is SGHVS and CDR2 is FQNEAQ. The junction had 11 bases not matched to a gene; V was cut back by 5 bases and J by 5 bases. The length of the CDR3 is 16 residues. The CDR3 sequence is CASSTTGTGVLETQYF. In nucleotides, the CDR3 is TGTGCCAGCAGCACCACCGGGACAGGGGTTTTGGAGACCCAGTACTTC.

This clone has more than one count but fewer than ten. This chain uses TRBV4-3 with TRBJ2-1; 7 bases agree with TRBD2. Germline-derived CDR1 and CDR2 are LGHNA and YSLEER. This CDR3 has 13 residues. The V gene end was trimmed by 3 bases and the J gene end by 5 bases; junction bases not matched to a gene: 1. The CDR3 region is CASSQLADNEQFF. The CDR3 DNA reads as TGCGCCAGCAGCCAGCTAGCGGACAATGAGCAGTTCTTC.

The chain links TRBV7-9 to TRBJ1-2; possibly TRBD1 for D (5 bases). V was shortened by 4 bases and J by 7 bases, with 16 bases between the two germline ends. Germline lookup yields CDR1 SEHNR and CDR2 FQNEAQ (reference sequence). The CDR3 sequence is 14 residues long. The CDR3 region has the DNA TGTGCCAGCAGCTCAGGGCAGTCCAGGAGTGGCTACACCTTC. Protein: CASSSGQSRSGYTF.

The chain joins TRBV9 to TRBJ1-4, with 10 bases matching TRBD1. The CDR3 is 14 amino acids. The germline gives CDR1 SGDLS, CDR2 YYNGEE. The junction had 1 base not matched to a gene; V was cut back by 7 bases and J by 1 base. CDR3 nucleotides: TGTGCCAGCGGGGACAGGGGAACTAATGAAAAACTGTTTTTT. It is translated as CASGDRGTNEKLFF.

This chain links TRBV10-3 with TRBJ2-1, with 10 bases that match TRBD1. Germline CDR1 ENHRY, CDR2 SYGVKD. This CDR3 has 16 residues. The V segment lost 5 bases and the J segment 6 bases; nucleotides outside the gene matches: 10. For the CDR3, the DNA is TGTGCCATCAGTAAGGCCGGGACAGGGGAGGGCAATGAGCAGTTCTTC. It specifies CAISKAGTGEGNEQFF.

This clone has just a few counts. The J gene is TRBJ2-5, the V gene TRBV2; D is perhaps TRBD2 (6 bases). The germline V gene encodes CDR1 SNHLY and CDR2 FYNNEI. CDR3 size: 14 residues. Trimming stripped 6 bases from V and 2 bases from J, with 13 bases between. The CDR3 is CASRGDWKQETQYF. DNA of the CDR3: TGTGCCAGCAGGGGGGACTGGAAACAAGAGACCCAGTACTTC.

This rearrangement joins TRBV4-1 to TRBJ1-6, with D perhaps TRBD1 (6 bases). Trimming took 3 bases from V and 5 from J, leaving 14 bases between them. The CDR3 is made up of 16 amino acids. CDR1 and CDR2 from the germline V gene are MGHRA and YSYEKL. CDR3 in amino acids: CASSHAGALDNSPLHF. The CDR3 DNA sequence: TGCGCCAGCAGCCACGCAGGGGCCCTCGATAATTCACCCCTCCACTTT.

This clone was seen only a few times. The chain has TRBV29-1 and TRBJ2-1; no clear D gene. The length of the CDR3 is 12 residues. Trimming took off 6 bases at V and 7 bases at J, with 13 bases between the two ends. From germline, CDR1 is SQVTM and CDR2 ANQGSEA. The CDR3 DNA reads TGCAGCGTCCTGAGGAGCGCTAATGAGCAGTTCTTC. Translation gives CSVLRSANEQFF.

A few counts support this clone. The J gene is TRBJ1-5, the V gene TRBV28; D remains ambiguous. The V gene's germline CDR1 is MDHEN and CDR2 SYDVKM. The CDR3 has 14 residues. Trimming took off 2 bases at V and 5 bases at J, with 10 bases between the two ends. CDR3 loop: CASSLVTRYQPQHF. Here the CDR3 DNA reads TGTGCCAGCAGTTTAGTTACAAGATATCAGCCCCAGCATTTT. Filled out from reference TRBV28 and TRBJ1-5, the complete variable domain reads DVKVTQSSRYLVKRTGEKVFLECVQDMDHENMFWYRQDPGLGLRLIYFSYDVKMKEKGDIPEGYSVSREKKERFSLILESASTNQTSMYLCASSLVTRYQPQHFGDGTRLSIL.

This chain joins TRBV4-2 and TRBJ2-2; 9 positions agree with TRBD2. This CDR3 comprises 15 residues. After removal of 7 bases from V and 3 bases from J, the junction contained 6 bases not matched to a gene. The V gene's germline CDR1 is LGHNA and CDR2 YNFKEQ. The CDR3 here is CASTHSGSHTGELFF. Written as DNA, the CDR3 is TGTGCCAGCACGCATAGCGGGAGCCACACCGGGGAGCTGTTTTTT.

CDR3 sequence: CASSTPRSDRGPNTGELFF. The CDR3 DNA sequence: TGCGCCAGCAGCACTCCCCGTTCGGACAGGGGTCCGAACACCGGGGAGCTGTTTTTT. The chain links TRBV5-1 to TRBJ2-2; 9 bases match TRBD1. The germline V gene encodes CDR1 SGHRS and CDR2 YFSETQ. The CDR3 loop spans 19 amino acids. The V and J ends lost 4 bases and 0 bases, in that order; junction bases with no gene match: 13.

V gene TRBV11-2 combines with J gene TRBJ2-3; TRBD1 aligns across 7 bases. Germline loops: CDR1 SGHAT, CDR2 FQNNGV. The V segment lost 5 bases and the J segment 4 bases; nucleotides outside the gene matches: 15. The CDR3 is made up of 17 amino acids. CDR3 in DNA: TGTGCCAGCAGCCAGTCTTATAACCCAGGGGGACCAGATACGCAGTATTTT. Amino acid sequence: CASSQSYNPGGPDTQYF.

This sequence joins TRBV4-3 and TRBJ2-6, with D perhaps matching TRBD2 (5 bases). Trimming cost V 3 bases and J 1 base, with 16 bases left between them. The CDR3 has 18 residues. The germline V gene encodes CDR1 LGHNA and CDR2 YSLEER. The CDR3 bases are TGCGCCAGCAGCCACGAGGGTATGGGCCGGTCTGGGGCCAACGTCCTGACTTTC. Amino acid sequence: CASSHEGMGRSGANVLTF.

This clone appeared once. This chain links TRBV19 with TRBJ2-2; perhaps TRBD2 as D (6 bases). V gave up 7 bases and J gave up 7 bases, with 22 bases separating them. Germline lookup yields CDR1 LNHDA and CDR2 SQIVND (reference sequence). CDR3 size: 16 residues. The CDR3, as DNA: TGTGCCAGTACCCCGGACCCGGCGGGGTACGTCGGGGAGCTGTTTTTT. Its translation: CASTPDPAGYVGELFF.

Regarding this clone: Relative to the germline gene, one junction end is altered; a read error may explain this. V is TRBV5-8 and J is TRBJ1-2; 9 bases align to TRBD1. This CDR3 has 16 residues. Germline V gene sequence: CDR1 SGHTS, CDR2 YDEGEE. As DNA, the CDR3 is TGTGCCAGCAGCTTGGTGGGGACAGGGTATAATGGTGGCTACCCCTTC. This translates into CASSLVGTGYNGGYPF.

V and J are TRBV6-6 and TRBJ2-5; possible D gene TRBD1, 6 bases. Germline CDR1 reads MNHNY; CDR2 reads SVGAGI (reference sequence). The length of the CDR3 is 12 residues. V was pared by 7 bases and J by 11 bases, with 17 bases between. The CDR3 nucleotides read TGTGCCAGCACCACAGGGATGGAGGAGCAGTACTTC. This translates into CASTTGMEEQYF.

The V call is TRBV9, the J call TRBJ2-2; 7 positions agree with TRBD2. This CDR3 is 17 amino acids long. Trimming took 0 bases from V and 1 from J; bases not matched to a gene: 6. CDR1 and CDR2 (germline): SGDLS, YYNGEE. CDR3 nucleotides: TGTGCCAGCAGCGTAGAACCTTGGGGGGGGAACACCGGGGAGCTGTTTTTT. Protein product: CASSVEPWGGNTGELFF.

V usage is TRBV7-9 and J usage is TRBJ1-2; 9 nucleotides match TRBD1. The CDR3 sequence is 16 residues long. Looked up from germline, CDR1 is SEHNR and CDR2 is FQNEAQ (reference sequence). V dropped 5 bases and J dropped 6; count of bases not matched to a gene: 13. Here the CDR3 reads CASSTPANRGQNGYTF. In DNA form, the CDR3 reads TGTGCCAGCAGCACCCCAGCCAACAGGGGGCAGAATGGCTACACCTTC.

The V and J genes are TRBV7-9 and TRBJ1-4, with TRBD1 matching 8 bases. CDR1 is SEHNR and CDR2 is FQNEAQ in the germline V gene (reference sequence). V dropped 1 base and J dropped 6; count of bases not matched to a gene: 4. This CDR3 region has 15 residues. The CDR3 here is CASSLVGQGHEKLFF. The CDR3 nucleotides are TGTGCCAGCAGCTTAGTAGGACAGGGTCATGAAAAACTGTTTTTT.

A remark on this clone: Mismatch with germline at one junction end may stem from a read error. The chain couples TRBV25-1 to TRBJ1-5; weak D call: TRBD1 (6 bases). The CDR3 is 14 amino acids. The germline V gene has CDR1 MGHDK and CDR2 SYGVNS. The CDR3 DNA sequence: TGTGCCAGCAGTGAATCGGGGGGAGGACAGCCCCAGAATTTT. Protein: CASSESGGGQPQNF.

The rearrangement uses TRBV6-6 and TRBJ2-1, with a tentative D call TRBD2 (5 bases). This CDR3 has 15 residues. From germline, CDR1 is MNHNY and CDR2 SVGAGI (reference sequence). V was clipped by 2 bases and J by 4 bases, with 12 bases between them. In nucleotides, the CDR3 is TGTGCCAGCAGTTACCGACGGGGATTATACAATGAGCAGTTCTTC. As protein: CASSYRRGLYNEQFF.

The chain is built from TRBV7-3 and TRBJ2-1; 8 bases match TRBD2. There are 16 residues in the CDR3. CDR1 and CDR2 from the germline V gene are SGHTA and FQGTGA. The J segment lost 2 bases and the V segment lost 5 bases, leaving 8 bases of the junction unmatched. The CDR3: CASSLQSGGTYNEQFF. In DNA form, the CDR3 reads TGTGCCAGCAGCCTCCAGAGCGGGGGCACCTACAATGAGCAGTTCTTC.

The V call is TRBV27, the J call TRBJ1-2, with D unresolved. Trimming took off 2 bases at V and 4 bases at J, with 8 bases between the two ends. Germline V gene data show CDR1 as MNHEY and CDR2 as SMNVEV (reference sequence). The CDR3 contains 13 residues. The CDR3 bases are TGTGCCAGCAGTTTAACGGGGTCCTATGGCTACACCTTC. This gives the protein CASSLTGSYGYTF.

This clone has only a few counts. This sequence joins TRBV15 and TRBJ1-2; D unclear. Germline values: CDR1 LNHNV, CDR2 YYDKDF (reference sequence). The CDR3 spans 13 residues. Trimming cost V 0 bases and J 4 bases, with 6 bases left between them. The CDR3 DNA is TGTGCCACCAGCAGAGATGGCATCTATGGCTACACCTTC. Its protein is CATSRDGIYGYTF.